The clone carrying this T cell receptor (beta chain) showed up many times. Trimming took 4 bases from V and 0 from J, leaving 17 bases between them. The CDR3 totals 17 residues. The germline gives CDR1 SNHLY, CDR2 FYNNEI. The sample belongs to a study of identical twins. Every one of the donors was a healthy Caucasian. With template switching, a universal primer site was added, and the cDNA carried unique molecular identifiers. TCRdb independently ran MiXCR on the 5' RACE reads; one entry per CDR3 protein. The table shows 450,000 or so distinct CDR3 sequences, with 14% occurring only once. These data also featured in a second study, about yellow fever vaccine responses in identical twins.

Material for sequencing was CD4+ T cells sorted from blood. The chain combines TRBV2 with TRBJ2-3; the D gene is possibly TRBD1 (6 bases). The TCR sequence derives from a woman younger than 35 in good health. CDR3 residues: CASSGTVSLSSTDTQYF. In nucleotides, the CDR3 is TGTGCCAGCAGTGGGACAGTGTCCCTTTCTAGCACAGATACGCAGTATTTT.